A single sample gave rise to the 2 T cell receptor beta chains below, sequenced in a study of cytomegalovirus exposure and HLA in healthy donors. It was with 60 Vbeta and 13 Jbeta primers that the PCR ran. Sequencing used immunoSEQ multiplex PCR; TCRdb keeps in-frame clones, though not all of them. Seen here are 200,000 to 300,000 clones, roughly 85% observed once, and the top ten hold 0.2% to 0.25%. Sequences were obtained from PBMCs. The receptors originated from a girl aged 2 to 10 in good health and CMV-seronegative.

This sequence joins TRBV5-1 and TRBJ1-6; D might be TRBD1 (6 bases). The CDR3 contains 15 residues. V dropped 0 bases and J dropped 7 bases, with 11 bases sitting between them. The V gene's germline CDR1 is SGHRS and CDR2 YFSETQ. CDR3 in DNA: TGCGCCAGCAGCTTGGACAGGGCCGGCAATTCACCCCTCCACTTT. Protein product: CASSLDRAGNSPLHF.

The rearrangement joins TRBV28 to TRBJ1-2, with D tentatively TRBD1 (6 bases). The CDR3 covers 15 residues. Germline V lookup: CDR1 MDHEN, CDR2 SYDVKM. V lost 5 bases, J lost 4 bases, and 17 bases lay in between. The CDR3 coding sequence is TGTGCCAGCAGTGTCGCGGGGGGCGCGGGCTATGGCTACACCTTC. Amino acids: CASSVAGGAGYGYTF.